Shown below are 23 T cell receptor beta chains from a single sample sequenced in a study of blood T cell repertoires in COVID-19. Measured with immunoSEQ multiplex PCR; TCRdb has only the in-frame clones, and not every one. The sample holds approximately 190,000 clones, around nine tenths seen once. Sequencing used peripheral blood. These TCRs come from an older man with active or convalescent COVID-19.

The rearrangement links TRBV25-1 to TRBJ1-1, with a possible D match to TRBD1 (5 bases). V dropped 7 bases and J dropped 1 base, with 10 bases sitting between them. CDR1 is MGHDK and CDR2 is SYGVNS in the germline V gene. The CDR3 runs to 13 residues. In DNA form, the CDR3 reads TGTGCCAGCACAGGGATGGAGAACACTGAAGCTTTCTTT. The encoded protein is CASTGMENTEAFF.

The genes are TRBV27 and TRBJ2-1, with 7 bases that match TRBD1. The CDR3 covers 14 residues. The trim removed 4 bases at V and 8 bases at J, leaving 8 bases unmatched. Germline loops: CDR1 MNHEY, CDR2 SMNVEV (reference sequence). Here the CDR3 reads CASSSSRGPYEQFF. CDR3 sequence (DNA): TGTGCCAGCAGTTCCTCGAGGGGGCCGTATGAGCAGTTCTTC.

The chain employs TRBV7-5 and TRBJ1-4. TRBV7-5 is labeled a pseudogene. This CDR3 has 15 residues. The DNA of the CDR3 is TGTGCCAGAAGCCCAGGCGGGATAACTAATGAAAAACTGTTTTTT. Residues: CARSPGGITNEKLFF.

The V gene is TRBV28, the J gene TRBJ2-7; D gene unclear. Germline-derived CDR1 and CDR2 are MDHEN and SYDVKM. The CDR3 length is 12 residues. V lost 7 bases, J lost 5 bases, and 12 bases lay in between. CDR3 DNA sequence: TGTGCCAGCACCCCCCCAGGTCACGAGCAGTACTTC. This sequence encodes CASTPPGHEQYF.

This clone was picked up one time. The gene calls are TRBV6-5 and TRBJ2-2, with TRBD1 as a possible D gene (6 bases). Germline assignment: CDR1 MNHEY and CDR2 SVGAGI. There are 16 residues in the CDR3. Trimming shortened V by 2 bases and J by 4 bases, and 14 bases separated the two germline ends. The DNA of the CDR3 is TGTGCCAGCAGTTACCCCAGCGGACAGATCACCGGGGAGCTGTTTTTT. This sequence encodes CASSYPSGQITGELFF.

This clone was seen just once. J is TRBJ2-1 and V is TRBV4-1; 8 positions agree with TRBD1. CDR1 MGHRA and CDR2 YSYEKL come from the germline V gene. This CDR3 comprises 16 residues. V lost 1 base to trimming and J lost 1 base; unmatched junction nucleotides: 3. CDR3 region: CASSQGDRLSYNEQFF. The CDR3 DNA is TGCGCCAGCAGCCAAGGGGACAGGTTATCCTACAATGAGCAGTTCTTC.

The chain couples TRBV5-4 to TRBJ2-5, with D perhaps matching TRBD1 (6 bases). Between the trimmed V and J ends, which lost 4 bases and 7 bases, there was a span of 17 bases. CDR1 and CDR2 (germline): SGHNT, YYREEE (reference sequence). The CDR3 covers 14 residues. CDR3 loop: CASSTNRERGTQYF. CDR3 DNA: TGTGCCAGCAGCACAAACAGGGAGAGAGGGACCCAGTACTTC.

The CDR3 region is CASTPDAGNTQYF. CDR3 sequence (DNA): TGCGCCAGCACCCCCGATGCGGGGAATACGCAGTATTTT. The V gene is TRBV5-1, the J gene TRBJ2-3; TRBD2 is a possible D gene (6 bases). Trimming stripped 6 bases from V and 7 bases from J, with 15 bases between. This CDR3 has 13 residues. Per the germline V gene, CDR1 is SGHRS and CDR2 is YFSETQ.

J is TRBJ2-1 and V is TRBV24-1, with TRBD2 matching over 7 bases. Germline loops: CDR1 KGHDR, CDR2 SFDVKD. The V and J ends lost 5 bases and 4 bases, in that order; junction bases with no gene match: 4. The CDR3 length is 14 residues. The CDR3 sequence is CATSGAGLYNEQFF. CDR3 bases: TGTGCCACCAGTGGAGCGGGACTGTACAATGAGCAGTTCTTC.

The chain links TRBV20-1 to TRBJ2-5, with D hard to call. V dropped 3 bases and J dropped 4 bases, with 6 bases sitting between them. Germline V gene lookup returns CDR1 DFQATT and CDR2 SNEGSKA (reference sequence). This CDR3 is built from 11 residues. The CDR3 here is CSASWRETQYF. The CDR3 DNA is TGCAGTGCTAGCTGGAGAGAGACCCAGTACTTC.

The CDR3 nucleotides are TGTGCCAGCAGCTTTTCAGGGTATAAAACAGATACGCAGTATTTT. Amino acids: CASSFSGYKTDTQYF. The chain has TRBV7-2 and TRBJ2-3; TRBD1 might be the D (5 bases). Germline assignment: CDR1 SGHTA and CDR2 FQGNSA. There are 15 residues in the CDR3. The V and J ends lost 3 bases and 3 bases respectively, with 13 bases between them.

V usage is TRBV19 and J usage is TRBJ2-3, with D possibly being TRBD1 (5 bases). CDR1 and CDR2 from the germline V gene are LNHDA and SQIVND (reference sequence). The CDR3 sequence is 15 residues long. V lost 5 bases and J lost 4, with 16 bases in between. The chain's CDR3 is CASSDIRGRADTQYF. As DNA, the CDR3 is TGTGCCAGTAGTGATATTAGGGGCCGGGCAGATACGCAGTATTTT.

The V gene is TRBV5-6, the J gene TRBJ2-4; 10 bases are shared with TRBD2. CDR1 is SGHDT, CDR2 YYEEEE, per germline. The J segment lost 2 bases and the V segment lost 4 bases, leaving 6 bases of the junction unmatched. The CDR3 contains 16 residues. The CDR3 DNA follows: TGTGCCAGCAGCACCCGACTAGCGGGCTCCAAAAACATTCAGTACTTC. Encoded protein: CASSTRLAGSKNIQYF.

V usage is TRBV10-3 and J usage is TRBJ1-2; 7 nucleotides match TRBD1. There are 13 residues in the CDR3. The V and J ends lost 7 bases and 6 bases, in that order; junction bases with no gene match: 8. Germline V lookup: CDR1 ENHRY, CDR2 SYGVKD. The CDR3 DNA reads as TGTGCCATCACCGAGAGGGACAGAAATGGCTACACCTTC. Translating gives CAITERDRNGYTF.

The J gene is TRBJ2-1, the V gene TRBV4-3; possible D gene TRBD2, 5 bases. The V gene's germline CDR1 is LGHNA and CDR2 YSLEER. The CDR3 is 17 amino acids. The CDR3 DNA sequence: TGCGCAGCCCCCGCCCCCCCGCGGGCCTCCTCCTACAATGAGCAGTTCTTC. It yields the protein CAAPAPPRASSYNEQFF.

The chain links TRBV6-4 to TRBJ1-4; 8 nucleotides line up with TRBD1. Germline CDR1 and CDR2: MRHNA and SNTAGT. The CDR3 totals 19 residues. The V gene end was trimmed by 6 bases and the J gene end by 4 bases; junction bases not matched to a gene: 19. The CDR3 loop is CASRKTGTGPIIDNEKLFF. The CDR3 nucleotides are TGTGCCAGCAGGAAAACCGGGACAGGCCCAATTATAGATAATGAAAAACTGTTTTTT.

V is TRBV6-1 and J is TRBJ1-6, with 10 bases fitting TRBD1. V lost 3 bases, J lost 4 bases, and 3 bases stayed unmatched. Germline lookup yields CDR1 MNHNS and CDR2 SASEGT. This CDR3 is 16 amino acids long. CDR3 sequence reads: CASSDRDRGYNSPLHF. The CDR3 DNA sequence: TGTGCCAGCAGTGACCGGGACAGGGGTTATAATTCACCCCTCCACTTT.

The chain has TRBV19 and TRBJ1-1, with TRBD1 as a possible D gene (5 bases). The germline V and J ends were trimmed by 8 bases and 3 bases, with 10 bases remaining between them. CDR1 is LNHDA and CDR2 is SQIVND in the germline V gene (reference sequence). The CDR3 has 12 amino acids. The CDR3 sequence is CASRPGDTEAFF. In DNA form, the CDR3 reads TGTGCCAGTCGACCGGGGGACACTGAAGCTTTCTTT.

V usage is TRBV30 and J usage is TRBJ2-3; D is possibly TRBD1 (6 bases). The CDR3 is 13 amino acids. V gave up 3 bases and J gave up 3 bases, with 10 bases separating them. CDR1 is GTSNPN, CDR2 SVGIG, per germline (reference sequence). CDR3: CAWRETGTDTQYF. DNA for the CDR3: TGTGCCTGGAGAGAAACAGGGACAGATACGCAGTATTTT. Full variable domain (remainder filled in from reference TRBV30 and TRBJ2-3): SQTIHQWPATLVQPVGSPLSLECTVEGTSNPNLYWYRQAAGRGLQLLFYSVGIGQISSEVPQNLSASRPQDRQFILSSKKLLLSDSGFYLCAWRETGTDTQYFGPGTRLTVL.

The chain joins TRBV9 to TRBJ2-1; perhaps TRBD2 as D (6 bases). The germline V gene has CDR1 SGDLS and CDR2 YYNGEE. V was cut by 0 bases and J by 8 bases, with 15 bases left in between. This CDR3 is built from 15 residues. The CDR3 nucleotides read TGTGCCAGCAGCGTAGGTGGTGGTAGCGGCGATGAGCAGTTCTTC. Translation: CASSVGGGSGDEQFF.

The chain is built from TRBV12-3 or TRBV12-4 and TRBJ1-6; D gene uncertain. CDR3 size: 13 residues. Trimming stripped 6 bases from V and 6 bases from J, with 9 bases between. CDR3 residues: CASSPNINSPLHF. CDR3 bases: TGTGCCAGCAGCCCAAACATTAATTCACCCCTCCACTTT.

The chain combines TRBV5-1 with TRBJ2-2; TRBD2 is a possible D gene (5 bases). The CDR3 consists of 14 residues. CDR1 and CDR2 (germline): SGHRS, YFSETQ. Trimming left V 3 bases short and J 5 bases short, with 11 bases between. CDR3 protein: CASSYGRETGELFF. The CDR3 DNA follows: TGCGCCAGCAGCTACGGACGGGAAACCGGGGAGCTGTTTTTT. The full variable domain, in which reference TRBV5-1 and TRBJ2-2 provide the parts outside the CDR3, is KAGVTQTPRYLIKTRGQQVTLSCSPISGHRSVSWYQQTPGQGLQFLFEYFSETQRNKGNFPGRFSGRQFSNSRSEMNVSTLELGDSALYLCASSYGRETGELFFGEGSRLTVL.

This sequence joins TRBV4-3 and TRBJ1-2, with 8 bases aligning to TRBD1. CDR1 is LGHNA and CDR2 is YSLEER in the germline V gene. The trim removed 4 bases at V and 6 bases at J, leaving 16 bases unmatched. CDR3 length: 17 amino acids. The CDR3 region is CASSRTVRATGGNGYTF. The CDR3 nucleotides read TGCGCCAGCAGCCGGACAGTCCGCGCAACAGGGGGGAATGGCTACACCTTC.